The T cell receptor (beta chain) under discussion was sequenced for a study of cytomegalovirus exposure and HLA in healthy donors. The study, taken as a whole, reports: Another analysis was done later, and it associated approximately 15,000 TCR beta sequences with HLA alleles at 0.05 false discovery rate. As a later analysis showed, a missense DCLRE1C variant was linked to trimming of TCR beta V- and J-genes.

This CDR3 spans 15 amino acids. V lost 3 bases and J lost 3; bases outside the gene matches: 8. Per the germline V gene, CDR1 is SGHRS and CDR2 is YFSETQ. Amplification used 60 Vbeta primers and 13 Jbeta primers. Source study methods: A later analysis counted some 87 million unique TCR beta chains, around 12 million shared. Only in-frame clones appear in the TCRdb table, and some are missing; sequencing was by immunoSEQ multiplex PCR. D and trimming were read from the DNA, whereas the V and J calls and clone size are those reported in that table. The data contain approximately 100,000 clones, 55% to 75% of them singletons. This clone was detected a few times. Antigen: not known. At sampling all donors were nominally healthy, likely with unrecorded immune exposures.

Sequenced input: PBMCs. This sequence joins TRBV5-1 and TRBJ1-1; TRBD1 matches 7 bases. The TCR originated in a man in his sixties in good health and CMV-seronegative. The CDR3, as DNA: TGCGCCAGCAGCTGGACGGGACAGAGAGACACTGAAGCTTTCTTT. Its protein is CASSWTGQRDTEAFF.